This T cell receptor (beta chain) was retrieved from a study of T cell clusters in autoimmune cytopenias. This clonotype is labeled medium-sized based on frequency. Multiplex touch-down PCR amplified TRB using TRB-A and TRB-B pools in one tube. Using the multiplex PCR reads, TCRdb records one entry per CDR3 protein without DNA. The sample has hundreds of distinct CDR3 sequences. The CDR3 loop spans 16 amino acids. Each sample's input was around 250 ng genomic DNA, 38,000 or so genome equivalents. The receptor comes from a human donor with an autoimmune cytopenia or autoimmune hepatitis (not recorded which). This chain connects TRBV12-3 or TRBV12-4 to TRBJ1-6. The sequencing input was peripheral blood. The CDR3 spells CASSSPRASYNSPLHF.